This is a list of T cell receptor beta chains from one sample in a study of tissue T cells after allogeneic stem cell transplantation. Clones were read by immunoSEQ multiplex PCR, and TCRdb kept only the in-frame ones, dropping some. The table has 9,500 to 15,000 clones, about 71% seen once. Sequencing was performed on tissue from the right colon, taken at autopsy. Every receptor here comes from a woman between 18 and 50 years old with breast cancer. Both conserved end residues are part of each CDR3. D genes are given only for firm matches. Clone sizes are given selectively: once, few, many, or a class where the clone is expanded.

v_call: TRBV4-2
clone_size: -
j_call: TRBJ2-7
d_call: -
cdr3_nt: TGTGCCAGCAGCCAAGTGGGAACCGAGCAGTACTTC
cdr3_aa: CASSQVGTEQYF

v_call: TRBV3-1/TRBV3-2
clone_size: -
j_call: TRBJ1-1
d_call: TRBD1
cdr3_nt: TGTGCCAGCAGCCAAGGTTCCAGGGGGGATAGCGGAGCTTTCTTT
cdr3_aa: CASSQGSRGDSGAFF

v_call: TRBV19
clone_size: -
j_call: TRBJ2-3
d_call: TRBD2
cdr3_nt: TGTGCCAGTAGTAAACTAGCGGGGTCTTCTAGCACAGATACGCAGTATTTT
cdr3_aa: CASSKLAGSSSTDTQYF

v_call: TRBV19
clone_size: -
j_call: TRBJ2-2
d_call: -
cdr3_nt: TGTGCCAGTAGTACGCGGAGAGTGGCGAACACCGGGGAGCTGTTTTTT
cdr3_aa: CASSTRRVANTGELFF

v_call: TRBV10-3
clone_size: once
j_call: TRBJ2-5
d_call: TRBD2
cdr3_nt: TGTGCCATCGGGAGACTAGCGGGAGAAGGGGAGACCCAGTACTTC
cdr3_aa: CAIGRLAGEGETQYF

v_call: TRBV4-1
clone_size: -
j_call: TRBJ2-7
d_call: -
cdr3_nt: TGCGCCAGCAGCCAAGGCGACAGTACCTACGACGAGCAGTACTTC
cdr3_aa: CASSQGDSTYDEQYF

v_call: TRBV11-2
clone_size: -
j_call: TRBJ2-5
d_call: -
cdr3_nt: TGTGCCAGCAGCTTGGTGCGGCGGGCTCAAGAGACCCAGTACTTC
cdr3_aa: CASSLVRRAQETQYF

v_call: TRBV29-1
clone_size: -
j_call: TRBJ2-1
d_call: -
cdr3_nt: TGCAGCGTTGCCGTCAGCGGCTCCTACAATGAGCAGTTCTTC
cdr3_aa: CSVAVSGSYNEQFF

v_call: TRBV19
clone_size: few
j_call: TRBJ2-2
d_call: -
cdr3_nt: TGTGCCAGTAGTATAGTGAGGGCCCCGAGGGGCGGGCCCATTAACACCGGGGAGCTGTTTTTT
cdr3_aa: CASSIVRAPRGGPINTGELFF

v_call: TRBV7-9
clone_size: few
j_call: TRBJ2-3
d_call: TRBD1
cdr3_nt: TGTGCCAGCAGAGATAGGACAGGGGAATCGTATTTT
cdr3_aa: CASRDRTGESYF

v_call: TRBV28
clone_size: -
j_call: TRBJ1-2
d_call: -
cdr3_nt: TGTGCCAGCAGTGCCCTCGGCCCCCCCTATGGCTACACCTTC
cdr3_aa: CASSALGPPYGYTF

v_call: TRBV27
clone_size: -
j_call: TRBJ2-1
d_call: -
cdr3_nt: TGTGCCAGCATGAGGGAGAGGGGATTCAGCAAGAATGAGCAGTTCTTC
cdr3_aa: CASMRERGFSKNEQFF

v_call: TRBV11-2
clone_size: -
j_call: TRBJ1-1
d_call: -
cdr3_nt: TGTGCCAGCAGCCGTGGACCCAGCAGCCCAAGGACTGAAGCTTTCTTT
cdr3_aa: CASSRGPSSPRTEAFF

v_call: TRBV6-6
clone_size: -
j_call: TRBJ1-1
d_call: TRBD1
cdr3_nt: TGTGCCACCGACAGGGTAGGACCCTTT
cdr3_aa: CATDRVGPF